Listed here is a single T cell receptor delta chain. This clone is termed medium-sized (0.01 to 0.1%). Its antigen remains undetermined. At one of its ends the junction is not consistent with the germline gene, which may arise from a read error. This sample also contains other DNA sequences that code for the same CDR3. These data come from a study of DNA immune sequencing with unique molecular identifiers (dated by TCRdb to 2019 to 2021). About the investigation overall: Immunomagnetic cell separation was used to enrich gammadelta T cells from buffy coats, and the genomic DNA of the enriched gammadelta T cells was sequenced. Fluorescence-activated cell sorting was used to enrich gammadelta T cells from PBMC of fewer than 11 healthy individuals. To compare enriched with non-enriched material, approximately 97 ng of enriched gammadelta T-cell DNA and 0.8 to 1 ug of non-enriched PBMC DNA were sequenced. The study developed and validated an ultrasensitive DNA-based TRD repertoire sequencing method using PCR-introduced unique molecular identifiers. The method was validated on synthetic reference molecules and on blood samples from healthy individuals. Donors were healthy individuals, with under eleven donors profiled from sorted peripheral blood gammadelta T cells.

Findings and caveats that apply to the study as a whole: Among clonotypes in healthy donors, the most frequent TRD rearrangement was TRDV2 paired with TRDJ1. Healthy donors differed in TRD repertoire diversity, and several donors were highly oligoclonal, meaning the top 5 clonotypes made up more than half of productive molecules. The primer-based approach cannot detect novel TRD sequences that are not targeted by the primers.

Receptor amplification or capture employed multiplex PCR. A 32-plex assay, with primers for all 8 TRDV and 4 TRDJ genes spanning the CDR3, was used to amplify the genomic DNA. A 12-nucleotide UMI was introduced during around 3 barcoding PCR cycles, after which a second PCR was performed with Illumina adapter primers. AMPure XP beads were used to purify the libraries, and library quality was checked on a Fragment Analyzer using the HS NGS Fragment kit. The sequencing was run with an Illumina MiniSeq mid-output kit, including about 20% PhiX, and 150 cycles of paired-end reads. The authors processed their data as follows. MIGEC version 1.2.9 was used to process reads, grouping reads by UMI and building error-corrected consensus sequences. Modified VDJtools version 1.2.1 scripts and the tcR R package were used for post-processing. For TCRdb, the public reads were processed anew by CATT, and duplicate DNA sequences were folded into one row. For this entry, the V and J calls and clone size follow TCRdb and not the study's own pipeline. The sample table contains thousands of delta-chain clones; only one count was recorded for around a fifth of them. Under 35% of the sample rests with the top ten.

The germline V gene supplies CDR1 GEAIGNYY and CDR2 EKD. CDR3 length: 15 amino acids, cysteine to phenylalanine. Only the CDR3 DNA stays, 45 bases, in frame from base 1. The sample taken for sequencing was gamma-delta T cells from PBMCs. This sequence uses TRDV2 and TRDJ1, with 9 junctional bases fitting TRDD3. This clonotype was sampled from a human donor in good health. The nucleotides are TGTGCCTGTGACCTACTGGGGGACTACACAGATAAACTCATCTTT. The resulting protein is CACDLLGDYTDKLIF.